Listed below are T cell receptor beta chains from one sample, sequenced in a study of immune evolution from preneoplasia to lung adenocarcinoma. Clones were read by immunoSEQ multiplex PCR, and TCRdb kept only the in-frame ones, dropping some. The sample has approximately 5,000 clones, around 79% seen once; the top ten hold roughly 28%. The specimen sequenced was FFPE normal lung tissue adjacent to the tumor. The source is a person in their sixties or seventies with lung adenocarcinoma. The CDR3 runs from the conserved cysteine through the conserved F or W. A D gene is named only where the DNA matches it firmly. A row's size may be missing; if present it is once, few, many or a size class.

v_call: TRBV29-1; d_call: .; cdr3_length: 14; j_call: TRBJ2-1; clone_size: .; cdr3_nt: TGCAGCGTTGAAGATACGACCTTGTACAATGAGCAGTTCTTC; cdr3_aa: CSVEDTTLYNEQFF
v_call: TRBV29-1; d_call: .; cdr3_length: 15; j_call: TRBJ1-1; clone_size: .; cdr3_nt: TGCAGCGTTATTGAGACGAAGAGAAGCAACACTGAAGCTTTCTTT; cdr3_aa: CSVIETKRSNTEAFF
v_call: TRBV5-4; d_call: TRBD1; cdr3_length: 15; j_call: TRBJ1-1; clone_size: .; cdr3_nt: TGTGCCAGCAGCTTGGGTCCTACAGGGGACACTGAAGCTTTCTTT; cdr3_aa: CASSLGPTGDTEAFF
v_call: TRBV10-3; d_call: .; cdr3_length: 16; j_call: TRBJ2-3; clone_size: few; cdr3_nt: TGTGCCATCAGTGAGCCATTTGGGGAGGACACAGATACGCAGTATTTT; cdr3_aa: CAISEPFGEDTDTQYF
v_call: TRBV21-1; d_call: .; cdr3_length: 12; j_call: TRBJ1-2; clone_size: .; cdr3_nt: TGTGCCAGCCGGACCTCAGGGATTGGCTACACCTTC; cdr3_aa: CASRTSGIGYTF
v_call: TRBV19; d_call: TRBD1; cdr3_length: 15; j_call: TRBJ2-5; clone_size: once; cdr3_nt: TGTGCCAGTAGTTCGGGACAGGGGCGGGGCGAGACCCAGTACTTC; cdr3_aa: CASSSGQGRGETQYF
v_call: TRBV10-2; d_call: .; cdr3_length: 16; j_call: TRBJ1-5; clone_size: .; cdr3_nt: TGCGCCAGCAGTGAGTCGATAGGGGATCTCGATCAGCCCCAGCATTTT; cdr3_aa: CASSESIGDLDQPQHF
v_call: TRBV4-1; d_call: TRBD1; cdr3_length: 16; j_call: TRBJ2-7; clone_size: .; cdr3_nt: TGCGCCAGCAGCTCTAGTGAGGACAGGGGCACCTACGAGCAGTACTTC; cdr3_aa: CASSSSEDRGTYEQYF
v_call: TRBV7-6; d_call: TRBD1; cdr3_length: 16; j_call: TRBJ2-2; clone_size: .; cdr3_nt: TGTGCCAGCAGCTTACGAGGGACAGCAAGCACCGGGGAGCTGTTTTTT; cdr3_aa: CASSLRGTASTGELFF
v_call: TRBV28; d_call: .; cdr3_length: 13; j_call: TRBJ1-2; clone_size: few; cdr3_nt: TGTGCCAGCTCAAGGGGGAACAGGGATGGCTACACCTTC; cdr3_aa: CASSRGNRDGYTF
v_call: TRBV7-7; d_call: .; cdr3_length: 14; j_call: TRBJ1-2; clone_size: .; cdr3_nt: TGTGCTAGCAACTTAGGGACACCGAACTATGGCTACACCTTC; cdr3_aa: CASNLGTPNYGYTF
v_call: TRBV10-3; d_call: TRBD2; cdr3_length: 14; j_call: TRBJ2-7; clone_size: .; cdr3_nt: TGTGCCAGCAGCCAATCGGAGGGAGGGCACGAGCAGTACTTC; cdr3_aa: CASSQSEGGHEQYF
v_call: TRBV6-6; d_call: .; cdr3_length: 13; j_call: TRBJ2-5; clone_size: .; cdr3_nt: TGTGCCAGCAGTGGAGGACAGCAAGAGACCCAGTACTTC; cdr3_aa: CASSGGQQETQYF
v_call: TRBV10-3; d_call: TRBD1; cdr3_length: 14; j_call: TRBJ1-2; clone_size: .; cdr3_nt: TGTGCCATCAGTGAGCAGGCGGGACAGGGGGGCTACACCTTC; cdr3_aa: CAISEQAGQGGYTF
v_call: TRBV4-1; d_call: TRBD1; cdr3_length: 16; j_call: TRBJ1-5; clone_size: .; cdr3_nt: TGCGCCAGCAGCCAGGGGACAGGGCTCGAGGGTCAGCCCCAGCATTTT; cdr3_aa: CASSQGTGLEGQPQHF
v_call: TRBV5-1; d_call: TRBD1; cdr3_length: 14; j_call: TRBJ2-3; clone_size: .; cdr3_nt: TGCGCCAGCAGACGGCAGGGGGCGGAAGATACGCAGTATTTT; cdr3_aa: CASRRQGAEDTQYF
v_call: TRBV7-8; d_call: TRBD2; cdr3_length: 15; j_call: TRBJ2-5; clone_size: .; cdr3_nt: TGTGCCAGCAGCATCGGACTAGCGGGTGGAGAGACCCAGTACTTC; cdr3_aa: CASSIGLAGGETQYF
v_call: TRBV11-2; d_call: TRBD2; cdr3_length: 15; j_call: TRBJ2-1; clone_size: .; cdr3_nt: TGTGCCAGCAGCTCCCGGGGACTAGATACTAATGAGCAGTTCTTC; cdr3_aa: CASSSRGLDTNEQFF
v_call: TRBV15; d_call: .; cdr3_length: 14; j_call: TRBJ1-1; clone_size: .; cdr3_nt: TGTGCCACCAGCAGAGAGGTTGCGGACACTGAAGCTTTCTTT; cdr3_aa: CATSREVADTEAFF
v_call: TRBV12-2; d_call: .; cdr3_length: 11; j_call: TRBJ2-7; clone_size: few; cdr3_nt: TGTGCTGGTCACCCATCCTACGAGCAGTACTTC; cdr3_aa: CAGHPSYEQYF
v_call: TRBV19; d_call: .; cdr3_length: 13; j_call: TRBJ2-4; clone_size: .; cdr3_nt: TGTGCCAGTAGTAGTCAGGCGAGGGACATTCAGTACTTC; cdr3_aa: CASSSQARDIQYF
v_call: TRBV6-4; d_call: .; cdr3_length: 12; j_call: TRBJ2-3; clone_size: large; cdr3_nt: TGTGCCAGAGGAAGAATTCGTTATCCGCAGTATTTT; cdr3_aa: CARGRIRYPQYF
v_call: TRBV30; d_call: TRBD2; cdr3_length: 16; j_call: TRBJ2-2; clone_size: .; cdr3_nt: TGTGCCTGGAGCGCATTTACGGGAGGGAGGACCGGGGAGCTGTTTTTT; cdr3_aa: CAWSAFTGGRTGELFF
v_call: TRBV11-2; d_call: TRBD1; cdr3_length: 12; j_call: TRBJ2-7; clone_size: once; cdr3_nt: TGTGCCAGCAGGTCGGGACAGAACGAGCAGTACTTC; cdr3_aa: CASRSGQNEQYF
v_call: TRBV5-4; d_call: .; cdr3_length: 11; j_call: TRBJ1-2; clone_size: .; cdr3_nt: TGTGCCAGCAGCTTGGTTGGGAGCTACACCTTC; cdr3_aa: CASSLVGSYTF
v_call: TRBV28; d_call: .; cdr3_length: 12; j_call: TRBJ2-1; clone_size: .; cdr3_nt: TGTGCCAGCAGCTATTGGGGCAATGAGCAGTTCTTC; cdr3_aa: CASSYWGNEQFF
v_call: TRBV7-7; d_call: .; cdr3_length: 16; j_call: TRBJ2-3; clone_size: once; cdr3_nt: TGTGCTAGCAGCTACGTTAACAGAAGACCCACAGATACGCAGTATTTT; cdr3_aa: CASSYVNRRPTDTQYF
v_call: TRBV30; d_call: .; cdr3_length: 14; j_call: TRBJ1-1; clone_size: .; cdr3_nt: TGTGCCTGGAGAGCATGGACGGGAGACACTGAAGCTTTCTTT; cdr3_aa: CAWRAWTGDTEAFF
v_call: TRBV10-2; d_call: .; cdr3_length: 15; j_call: TRBJ2-5; clone_size: .; cdr3_nt: TGCGCCAGCAGTGAGTCAGAGCCATCCCAAGAGACCCAGTACTTC; cdr3_aa: CASSESEPSQETQYF
v_call: TRBV10-1; d_call: .; cdr3_length: 13; j_call: TRBJ2-5; clone_size: .; cdr3_nt: TGCGCCAGCAGTGGAGCGGCCGGAGGGACCCAGTACTTC; cdr3_aa: CASSGAAGGTQYF
v_call: TRBV10-3; d_call: .; cdr3_length: 13; j_call: TRBJ2-7; clone_size: once; cdr3_nt: TGTGCCGCGGGGGCAGGAGAGACCTACGAGCAGTACTTC; cdr3_aa: CAAGAGETYEQYF
v_call: TRBV5-4; d_call: TRBD2; cdr3_length: 16; j_call: TRBJ2-7; clone_size: few; cdr3_nt: TGTGCCAGCAGCTTGGGGCGGGAGGGTCCAGAGAACGAGCAGTACTTC; cdr3_aa: CASSLGREGPENEQYF
v_call: TRBV10-3; d_call: TRBD2; cdr3_length: 16; j_call: TRBJ2-6; clone_size: .; cdr3_nt: TGTGCCATCAGCCCCGGGACTAGTGGAGGGGCCAACGTCCTGACTTTC; cdr3_aa: CAISPGTSGGANVLTF
v_call: TRBV7-3; d_call: TRBD2; cdr3_length: 15; j_call: TRBJ2-3; clone_size: .; cdr3_nt: TGTGCCAGCAGCCTATCGGGACTAGTCACAGATACGCAGTATTTT; cdr3_aa: CASSLSGLVTDTQYF
v_call: TRBV6-1; d_call: TRBD2; cdr3_length: 16; j_call: TRBJ2-7; clone_size: .; cdr3_nt: TGTGCCAGCAGTGAAAATCTAGCGGGAGGCTACTACGAGCAGTACTTC; cdr3_aa: CASSENLAGGYYEQYF
v_call: TRBV30; d_call: .; cdr3_length: 13; j_call: TRBJ1-3; clone_size: .; cdr3_nt: TGTGCCTGGAAATTTGGGGCTGGAAACACCATATATTTT; cdr3_aa: CAWKFGAGNTIYF
v_call: TRBV7-9; d_call: .; cdr3_length: 11; j_call: TRBJ1-2; clone_size: .; cdr3_nt: TGTGCCAGCAGCTTCGACACTGGCTACACCTTC; cdr3_aa: CASSFDTGYTF
v_call: TRBV5-1; d_call: .; cdr3_length: 16; j_call: TRBJ1-3; clone_size: .; cdr3_nt: TGCGCCAGCAGCTTGGAAGGAGGGGACTCTGGAAACACCATATATTTT; cdr3_aa: CASSLEGGDSGNTIYF
v_call: TRBV30; d_call: TRBD1; cdr3_length: 16; j_call: TRBJ1-4; clone_size: few; cdr3_nt: TGTGCCTGGAGTGTACAGGGGACTGCAACTAATGAAAAACTGTTTTTT; cdr3_aa: CAWSVQGTATNEKLFF
v_call: TRBV18; d_call: .; cdr3_length: 15; j_call: TRBJ1-1; clone_size: .; cdr3_nt: TGTGCCAGCTCACCAGGGGCAGGGGAGGTCACTGAAGCTTTCTTT; cdr3_aa: CASSPGAGEVTEAFF
v_call: TRBV6-5; d_call: TRBD1; cdr3_length: 15; j_call: TRBJ1-1; clone_size: few; cdr3_nt: TGTGCCAGCAGTCCCACAGGGGGGGCTAACACTGAAGCTTTCTTT; cdr3_aa: CASSPTGGANTEAFF
v_call: TRBV18; d_call: .; cdr3_length: 16; j_call: TRBJ2-2; clone_size: .; cdr3_nt: TGTGCCAGCCCAAGGTCTGTGGGGACGAACACCGGGGAGCTGTTTTTT; cdr3_aa: CASPRSVGTNTGELFF
v_call: TRBV6-1; d_call: TRBD2; cdr3_length: 13; j_call: TRBJ2-1; clone_size: .; cdr3_nt: TGTGCCAGCGGGCGGGGGGGAGTAAATGAGCAGTTCTTC; cdr3_aa: CASGRGGVNEQFF
v_call: TRBV27; d_call: TRBD2; cdr3_length: 16; j_call: TRBJ2-5; clone_size: .; cdr3_nt: TGTGCCAGCAGTTCCATTAGCGGGGGAGACCAAGAGACCCAGTACTTC; cdr3_aa: CASSSISGGDQETQYF
v_call: TRBV28; d_call: .; cdr3_length: 14; j_call: TRBJ2-7; clone_size: .; cdr3_nt: TGTGCCAGTCATTTAACGTCTACGAGTCCTCGGCAGTACTTC; cdr3_aa: CASHLTSTSPRQYF
v_call: TRBV29-1; d_call: .; cdr3_length: 13; j_call: TRBJ2-3; clone_size: .; cdr3_nt: TGCAGCGTTGAGGCAGCAACTACAGATACGCAGTATTTT; cdr3_aa: CSVEAATTDTQYF
v_call: TRBV10-2; d_call: .; cdr3_length: 12; j_call: TRBJ1-1; clone_size: once; cdr3_nt: TGCGCCACCCTGTTGGGGGATACTGAAGCTTTCTTT; cdr3_aa: CATLLGDTEAFF
v_call: TRBV7-8; d_call: TRBD2; cdr3_length: 14; j_call: TRBJ2-7; clone_size: .; cdr3_nt: TGTGCCAACAGCCTGGGACTAGAGGATTTCGAGCAGTACTTC; cdr3_aa: CANSLGLEDFEQYF
v_call: TRBV27; d_call: .; cdr3_length: 13; j_call: TRBJ1-5; clone_size: .; cdr3_nt: TGTGCCAGCAGTCGGGAAGGTGGTCAGCCCCAGCATTTT; cdr3_aa: CASSREGGQPQHF
v_call: TRBV6-5; d_call: .; cdr3_length: 14; j_call: TRBJ2-7; clone_size: .; cdr3_nt: TGTGCCAGCAGTTACGCGGATAGCTCCTACGAGCAGTACTTC; cdr3_aa: CASSYADSSYEQYF
v_call: TRBV18; d_call: TRBD1; cdr3_length: 18; j_call: TRBJ2-1; clone_size: .; cdr3_nt: TGTGCCAGCTCACCATTGCCTCCGGGACAGGGGTCCTACAATGAGCAGTTCTTC; cdr3_aa: CASSPLPPGQGSYNEQFF
v_call: TRBV28; d_call: TRBD2; cdr3_length: 20; j_call: TRBJ2-2; clone_size: .; cdr3_nt: TGTGCCAGCAGTTTAGGACTAGCGGGAGACAAACCCTCGGGCACCGGGGAGCTGTTTTTT; cdr3_aa: CASSLGLAGDKPSGTGELFF
v_call: TRBV30; d_call: .; cdr3_length: 12; j_call: TRBJ1-4; clone_size: once; cdr3_nt: TGTGCCTGGAGTGTACTGAGAGAAAAACTGTTTTTT; cdr3_aa: CAWSVLREKLFF